These 15 T cell receptor beta chains originate from one sample sequenced in a study of monozygotic twins with inflammatory bowel disease (dated by TCRdb to about 2019). The library came from 5' RACE. Data came from an Illumina HiSeq 2500. The reads went through TCRdb reprocessing, and each CDR3 protein sequence gets one entry with no DNA. The sample has some 200,000 distinct CDR3 sequences on record. About 8% of the sample lies in the top ten. Sequenced: blood. The receptor source for this set is a human donor with ulcerative colitis or Crohn's disease, or a healthy co-twin of an affected twin (not recorded which).

The chain has TRBV5-1 and TRBJ2-3; TCRdb names TRBD1, which stays unverified in the absence of DNA. The CDR3 is 16 amino acids. Germline CDR1 SGHRS, CDR2 YFSETQ. CDR3 in amino acids: CASSLAGGQGSDTQYF.

J is TRBJ1-1 and V is TRBV6-1. CDR1 and CDR2 from the germline V gene are MNHNS and SASEGT. The CDR3 sequence is 13 residues long. CDR3 in amino acids: CTSSEGYDTEAFF.

The chain carries TRBV20-1 and TRBJ1-3; checking the TCRdb D call of TRBD1 is not possible without DNA. This CDR3 has 15 amino acids. Germline CDR1 is DFQATT and CDR2 is SNEGSKA (reference sequence). CDR3 residues: CSAKGQGSSGNTIYF.

The J gene is TRBJ2-2, the V gene TRBV27. This CDR3 is built from 13 residues. CDR1 is MNHEY, CDR2 SMNVEV, per germline (reference sequence). This CDR3 is CASSGTNTGELFF.

This chain uses TRBV9 with TRBJ1-3; TCRdb outputs TRBD1, but without DNA this stays unchecked. Germline CDR1 is SGDLS and CDR2 is YYNGEE. The CDR3 has 15 amino acids. CDR3 protein: CASSVDPWPGNTIYF.

V is TRBV5-1 and J is TRBJ1-4. Germline V gene sequence: CDR1 SGHRS, CDR2 YFSETQ. The CDR3 totals 16 residues. CDR3 amino acids: CASSLGRSATNEKLFF. Supplemented by reference TRBV5-1 and TRBJ1-4, the full variable domain reads KAGVTQTPRYLIKTRGQQVTLSCSPISGHRSVSWYQQTPGQGLQFLFEYFSETQRNKGNFPGRFSGRQFSNSRSEMNVSTLELGDSALYLCASSLGRSATNEKLFFGSGTQLSVL.

This sequence joins TRBV4-3 and TRBJ1-2; TCRdb proposes TRBD1, but this gene call is untestable without DNA. Germline CDR1 LGHNA, CDR2 YSLEER. The length of the CDR3 is 15 residues. CDR3 protein: CASSQEWTGSDGYTF.

The J gene is TRBJ1-3, the V gene TRBV20-1; TCRdb selects TRBD1, and the lack of DNA leaves this call unchecked. This CDR3 spans 13 amino acids. Per the germline V gene, CDR1 is DFQATT and CDR2 is SNEGSKA (reference sequence). The CDR3 region is CSAADRAGNTIYF.

The chain has TRBV7-9 and TRBJ2-1; TCRdb designates TRBD1, a call that cannot be tested without DNA. Germline V gene data show CDR1 as SEHNR and CDR2 as FQNEAQ (reference sequence). The CDR3 has 15 amino acids. The CDR3 loop reads CASSLVRGGYNEQFF.

The chain joins TRBV7-6 to TRBJ1-1; TCRdb reports TRBD1, a call that lacks DNA to check it against. In germline, CDR1 is SGHVS, CDR2 FNYEAQ. The CDR3 runs 14 residues. The CDR3 sequence: CASSLTTGPTEAFF.

CDR3 region: CASSSRDAGSYEQYF. V is TRBV5-1 and J is TRBJ2-7; TCRdb returns TRBD1, unconfirmable since there is no DNA. Germline V CDR1 and CDR2: SGHRS, YFSETQ. The CDR3 consists of 15 residues.

V usage is TRBV5-5 and J usage is TRBJ1-6; TCRdb indicates TRBD1, and absent DNA this call remains unverified. The CDR3 totals 14 residues. Looked up from germline, CDR1 is SGHKS and CDR2 is YYEKEE (reference sequence). The CDR3 reads CASSPRQDNSPLHF.

V usage is TRBV7-8 and J usage is TRBJ2-2. CDR1 is SGHVS, CDR2 FQNEAQ, per germline. This CDR3 region has 15 residues. This chain's CDR3 is CASSLIVINTGELFF.

The gene calls are TRBV9 and TRBJ2-7; the D call of TRBD1 rests on TCRdb alone, since no DNA is present to check it. The germline V gene encodes CDR1 SGDLS and CDR2 YYNGEE. The CDR3 is 15 residues long. CDR3 sequence reads: CASSADPIPNYEQYF. The complete variable domain, with remaining parts taken from reference TRBV9 and TRBJ2-7, reads DSGVTQTPKHLITATGQRVTLRCSPRSGDLSVYWYQQSLDQGLQFLIQYYNGEERAKGNILERFSAQQFPDLHSELNLSSLELGDSALYFCASSADPIPNYEQYFGPGTRLTVT.

The chain is built from TRBV6-1 and TRBJ2-7; TCRdb names TRBD1, which stays unverified in the absence of DNA. Germline assignment: CDR1 MNHNS and CDR2 SASEGT. The CDR3 totals 14 residues. The CDR3 loop reads CASSPDKGFSEQYF.